Listed here are 4 T cell receptor beta chains from one sample, sequenced in a study of long-term antiretroviral therapy in people with HIV. Sequencing relied on immunoSEQ assay v3.0, run at survey level. Some clones are missing from TCRdb's copy, which holds only in-frame ones; the method was immunoSEQ multiplex PCR. The sample includes about 24,000 clones, 81% of them seen just once. Specimen: unsorted PBMCs, collected 4.4 years after starting antiretroviral therapy. Every receptor here comes from a man aged 25 to 40 with HIV.

This chain joins TRBV6-5 and TRBJ1-1, with D tentatively TRBD1 (5 bases). The CDR3 is 15 amino acids. From germline, CDR1 is MNHEY and CDR2 SVGAGI. The V end was cut by 0 bases, the J end by 1 base, with 9 bases between. CDR3 region: CASSYSGQGNTEAFF. CDR3 DNA sequence: TGTGCCAGCAGTTACTCTGGGCAGGGGAACACTGAAGCTTTCTTT.

V usage is TRBV7-6 and J usage is TRBJ1-4; 8 bases map to TRBD1. J was trimmed by 6 bases and V by 2 bases; bases with no gene match: 2. Germline CDR1 reads SGHVS; CDR2 reads FNYEAQ. The CDR3 has 14 amino acids. CDR3 bases: TGTGCCAGCAGCTTATCAGGGGGCCATGAAAAACTGTTTTTT. This translates into CASSLSGGHEKLFF.

The chain employs TRBV13 and TRBJ1-1; unclear D gene. CDR3 size: 13 residues. Trimming removed 5 bases from V and 4 bases from J, with 11 bases in between. Germline V gene data show CDR1 as PRHDT and CDR2 as FYEKMQ (reference sequence). The CDR3 region has the DNA TGTGCCAGCAGCCTTCTGGCGGGCACTGAAGCTTTCTTT. This gives the protein CASSLLAGTEAFF.

This clone was seen a handful of times. The J gene is TRBJ1-2, the V gene TRBV7-2, with unresolved D. V shed 1 base and J shed 2 bases, with 11 bases lying between them. This CDR3 spans 15 amino acids. CDR1 and CDR2 from the germline V gene are SGHTA and FQGNSA. CDR3 sequence reads: CASSLEESANYGYTF. Written as DNA, the CDR3 is TGTGCCAGCAGCTTAGAGGAGTCCGCCAACTATGGCTACACCTTC.